This record concerns one T cell receptor (beta chain) sequence. This specimen comes from a study of blood T cell repertoires in COVID-19. Between the trimmed V and J ends, which lost 6 bases and 3 bases, there was a span of 12 bases. Germline CDR1 MNHEY, CDR2 SVGEGT. The CDR3 is 14 residues long. The data were produced by immunoSEQ multiplex PCR, yet TCRdb's version contains in-frame clones alone and is incomplete. The table records approximately 98,000 clones, around 85% of them present only once. The TCR was taken from an elderly woman with acute or convalescent COVID-19. The sample consisted of peripheral blood. The V call is TRBV6-2 or TRBV6-3, the J call TRBJ1-5; maybe TRBD1 (6 bases). CDR3 bases: TGTGCCAGCAGCCCCACAGGGTACAATCAGCCCCAGCATTTT. This encodes CASSPTGYNQPQHF.